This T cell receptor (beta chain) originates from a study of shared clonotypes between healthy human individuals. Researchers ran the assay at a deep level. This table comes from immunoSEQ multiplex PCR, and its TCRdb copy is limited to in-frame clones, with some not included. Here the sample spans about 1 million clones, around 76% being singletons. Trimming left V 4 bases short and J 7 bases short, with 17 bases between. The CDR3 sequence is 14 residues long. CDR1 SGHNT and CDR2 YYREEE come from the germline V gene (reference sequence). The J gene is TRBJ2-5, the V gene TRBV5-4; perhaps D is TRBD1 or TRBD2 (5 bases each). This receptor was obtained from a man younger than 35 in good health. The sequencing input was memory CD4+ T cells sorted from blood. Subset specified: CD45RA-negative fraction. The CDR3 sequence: CASSLSGTQGTQYF. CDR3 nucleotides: TGTGCCAGCAGCCTTTCCGGGACCCAGGGGACCCAGTACTTC.